These T cell receptor beta chains were read from a single sample in a study of molecular identifiers for immune sequencing clone quantification. TCRdb re-derived calls from the PCR reads in MiXCR, one entry per CDR3 protein. The table records around 100,000 distinct CDR3 sequences, around 30% of them present only once. Source material: naive CD8+ T cells from blood, with Jurkat cell RNA spiked in. Every receptor here comes from a human donor in good health. Some libraries in this study had Jurkat cell RNA spiked in. Both conserved end residues are part of each CDR3. The D gene is left open where the match is weak. The size entry is marked missing in some rows and otherwise reads once, few, many or a size class.

j_call clone_size v_call d_call cdr3_length cdr3_nt cdr3_aa
TRBJ2-1 NA TRBV7-3 TRBD2 14 TGTGCCAGCAAACTAGCGGGAGGCCCCAATGAGCAGTTCTTC CASKLAGGPNEQFF
TRBJ2-7 few TRBV5-5 TRBD1 16 TGTGCCAGCAGCTACTTACCGGGACAGACCTCCTACGAGCAGTACTTC CASSYLPGQTSYEQYF
TRBJ2-7 few TRBV4-3 TRBD2 15 TGCGCCAGCAGCCAGGGACTAGCGTACTCCTACGAGCAGTACTTC CASSQGLAYSYEQYF
TRBJ2-3 few TRBV24-1 NA 13 TGTGCCACTGCGTCTGATAGCACAGATACGCAGTATTTT CATASDSTDTQYF
TRBJ1-4 NA TRBV6-5 TRBD1 14 TGTGCCTGTGGGACAGGGGGCGCTTCTGAAAAACTGTTTTTT CACGTGGASEKLFF
TRBJ1-1 many TRBV5-1 NA 15 TGCGCCAGCAGCTCGAAACAGGGTTTAAACACTGAAGCTTTCTTT CASSSKQGLNTEAFF
TRBJ2-3 NA TRBV7-8 NA 15 TGTGCCAGCAGCTTAGATCTAGGAGTAACAGATACGCAGTATTTT CASSLDLGVTDTQYF
TRBJ2-3 NA TRBV7-2 TRBD2 13 TGTGCCAGCAGCTTAACTAGCGGGGGCACGCAGTATTTT CASSLTSGGTQYF
TRBJ1-2 many TRBV19 NA 15 TGTGCCAGTAGTATAGAGGGACACTTCAACTATGGCTACACCTTC CASSIEGHFNYGYTF
TRBJ2-1 NA TRBV5-1 NA 13 TGCGCCAGAGGACAGTGTTCGGCCGATGAGCAGTTCTTC CARGQCSADEQFF
TRBJ2-2 few TRBV6-5 TRBD2 14 TGTGCCAGCGGACTAGCGGGAAGGTCCGGGGAGCTGTTTTTT CASGLAGRSGELFF
TRBJ1-1 NA TRBV3-1 NA 14 TGTGCCAGCAGCCAAGGGGGCAGGGTTGCTGAAGCTTTCTTT CASSQGGRVAEAFF
TRBJ2-7 many TRBV20-1 TRBD2 14 TGCAGTGCTAGAGATGGACTAGCGTGGAACGAGCAGTACTTC CSARDGLAWNEQYF
TRBJ2-1 many TRBV2 TRBD2 12 TGTGCCAGCAGTATTAGCGGGAGTGAGCAGTTCTTC CASSISGSEQFF
TRBJ2-7 few TRBV11-2 NA 13 TGTGCCAGCTCGCCGGGCAGAGACTACGAGCAGTACTTC CASSPGRDYEQYF
TRBJ2-1 NA TRBV28 NA 16 TGTGCCAGCAGTGCGAGGTCCCCGAGCTCCTACAATGAGCAGTTCTTC CASSARSPSSYNEQFF
TRBJ2-2 NA TRBV12-3/TRBV12-4 NA 14 TGTACCAGCAGTTTATCCGGGATGGCCGGGGAGCTGTTTTTT CTSSLSGMAGELFF
TRBJ2-7 few TRBV29-1 NA 12 TGCAGCGTTGGCTGGGGCGCCTACGAGCAGTACTTC CSVGWGAYEQYF
TRBJ2-7 many TRBV20-1 NA 12 TGCAGTGCAACGGACAGCTCCTACGAGCAGTACTTC CSATDSSYEQYF
TRBJ2-7 few TRBV7-9 NA 14 TGTGCCAGCAGCTTAAATGGGAACCCATCCGAGCAGTACTTC CASSLNGNPSEQYF
TRBJ1-1 many TRBV12-3/TRBV12-4 TRBD1 14 TGTGCCAGCAGTACCGGACAGGGGGCGACTGAAGCTTTCTTT CASSTGQGATEAFF
TRBJ2-7 many TRBV2 TRBD2 17 TGTGCCAGCAGGGGGAGAGGCGGGAGCTTTGTCCCCTACGAGCAGTACTTC CASRGRGGSFVPYEQYF
TRBJ1-1 few TRBV29-1 NA 13 TGCAGCGTTGAACTGGGCACGAACACTGAAGCTTTCTTT CSVELGTNTEAFF
TRBJ2-5 few TRBV2 TRBD2 15 TGTGCCAGCAGTGGGCTAGCGGGATCTCAAGAGACCCAGTACTTC CASSGLAGSQETQYF
TRBJ2-2 NA TRBV5-6 NA 18 TGTGCCAGCAGCTTGGCAGCGTTGGGGGCGCACGTCGTCAGGGAGCTGTTTTTT CASSLAALGAHVVRELFF
TRBJ1-1 NA TRBV13 NA 12 TGTGCCAGCAGCCCTCAATTCTATGAAGCTTTCTTT CASSPQFYEAFF
TRBJ2-5 many TRBV29-1 NA 12 TGCAGCGTTCATAGCGGAGGAGAGACCCAGTACTTC CSVHSGGETQYF
TRBJ2-1 NA TRBV6-5 NA 15 TGTGCCAGCAGTTACGCGGCAGGGGAGACTTCAGAGCAGTTCTTC CASSYAAGETSEQFF
TRBJ2-3 many TRBV7-9 NA 15 TGTGCCAGCAGCTTAAAGGGAAATCCGACAGATACGCAGTATTTT CASSLKGNPTDTQYF
TRBJ1-1 many TRBV6-5 NA 11 TGTGCCAGCACGGGGGGAACTGAAGCTTTCTTT CASTGGTEAFF